This note documents a single T cell receptor beta chain sequence. The data derive from a study of T cells expressing NK-cell markers. CDR1 and CDR2 from the germline V gene are SGHVS and FNYEAQ. This CDR3 is 13 amino acids long. TCRdb derives one entry per CDR3 protein from the 5' RACE reads, leaving out DNA. This table lists fewer than 400,000 distinct CDR3 sequences. The specimen sequenced was blood T cells: a sorted CD56 or NKG2C T cell subset, CD4+ or CD8+ T cells, or bulk PBMC T cells (not recorded which). The V call is TRBV7-6, the J call TRBJ2-5. This clonotype originated in a woman aged 50 to 60 in good health. The CDR3 sequence: CASSLARTESQYF.